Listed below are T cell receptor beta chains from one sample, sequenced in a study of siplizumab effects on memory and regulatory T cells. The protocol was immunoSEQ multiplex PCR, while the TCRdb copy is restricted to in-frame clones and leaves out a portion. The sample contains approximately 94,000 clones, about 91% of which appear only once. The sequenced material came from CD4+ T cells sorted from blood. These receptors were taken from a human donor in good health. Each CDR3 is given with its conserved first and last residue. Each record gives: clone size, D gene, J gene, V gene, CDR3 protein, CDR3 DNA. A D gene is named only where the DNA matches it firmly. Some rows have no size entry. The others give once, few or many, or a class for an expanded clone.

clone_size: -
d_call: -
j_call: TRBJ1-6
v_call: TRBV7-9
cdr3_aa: CASSIQGGNNSPLHF
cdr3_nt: TGTGCCAGCAGCATCCAGGGAGGAAATAATTCACCCCTCCACTTT

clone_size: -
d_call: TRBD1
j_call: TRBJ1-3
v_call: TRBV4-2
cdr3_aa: CASSQRTGEANTIYF
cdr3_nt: TGTGCCAGCAGCCAACGGACAGGGGAAGCAAACACCATATATTTT

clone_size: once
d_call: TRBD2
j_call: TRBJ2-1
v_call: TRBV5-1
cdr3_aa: CASSRTSGGDNEQFF
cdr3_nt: TGCGCCAGCAGCCGGACTAGCGGGGGGGACAATGAGCAGTTCTTC

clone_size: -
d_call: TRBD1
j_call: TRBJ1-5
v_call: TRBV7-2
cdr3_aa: CASSLGQGLDQPQHF
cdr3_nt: TGTGCCAGCAGCTTAGGACAGGGGCTGGATCAGCCCCAGCATTTT

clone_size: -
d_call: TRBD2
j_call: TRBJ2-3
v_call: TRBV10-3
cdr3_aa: CAISDLTGGPGADTQYF
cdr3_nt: TGTGCCATCAGTGACCTCACGGGGGGGCCAGGGGCAGATACGCAGTATTTT

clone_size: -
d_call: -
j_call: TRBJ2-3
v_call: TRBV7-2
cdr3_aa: CASRNDGTDTQYF
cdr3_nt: TGTGCCAGCAGGAACGACGGGACAGATACGCAGTATTTT

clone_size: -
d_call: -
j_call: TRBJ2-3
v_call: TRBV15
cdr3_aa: CATSRLLASSTDTQYF
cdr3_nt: TGTGCCACCAGCAGATTACTAGCTTCCAGCACAGATACGCAGTATTTT

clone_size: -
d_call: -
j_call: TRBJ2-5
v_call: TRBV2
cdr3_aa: CASSENGQWTQYF
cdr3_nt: TGTGCCAGCAGTGAAAATGGCCAGTGGACCCAGTACTTC

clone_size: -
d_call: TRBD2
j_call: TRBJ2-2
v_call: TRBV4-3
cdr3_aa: CASSQGTSGGAYGELFF
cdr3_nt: TGCGCCAGCAGCCAAGGGACTAGCGGGGGGGCCTACGGGGAGCTGTTTTTT

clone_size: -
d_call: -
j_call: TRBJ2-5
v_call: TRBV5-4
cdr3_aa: CASSPRSGGGPETQYF
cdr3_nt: TGTGCCAGCAGCCCCCGGAGTGGGGGGGGGCCAGAGACCCAGTACTTC

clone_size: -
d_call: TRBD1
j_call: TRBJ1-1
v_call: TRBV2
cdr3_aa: CASNRQGRTEAFF
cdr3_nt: TGTGCCAGCAACAGACAGGGAAGGACTGAAGCTTTCTTT

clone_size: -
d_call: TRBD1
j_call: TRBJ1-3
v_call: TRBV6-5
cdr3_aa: CASGDRGSGNTIYF
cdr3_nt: TGTGCCAGCGGAGACAGGGGGTCTGGAAACACCATATATTTT

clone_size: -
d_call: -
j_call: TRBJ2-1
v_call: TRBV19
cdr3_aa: CASSRGRDSNEQFF
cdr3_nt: TGTGCCAGTAGTAGGGGGCGGGACAGCAATGAGCAGTTCTTC

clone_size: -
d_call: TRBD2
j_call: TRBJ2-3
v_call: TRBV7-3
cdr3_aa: CASTPGLAYTDTQYF
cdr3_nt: TGTGCCAGCACACCGGGACTAGCCTACACAGATACGCAGTATTTT

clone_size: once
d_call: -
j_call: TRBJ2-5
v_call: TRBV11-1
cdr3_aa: CASSLEGGAQETQYF
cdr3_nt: TGTGCCAGCAGCTTGGAGGGGGGGGCTCAAGAGACCCAGTACTTC

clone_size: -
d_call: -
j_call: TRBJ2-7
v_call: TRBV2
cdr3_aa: CASSPTLQSSYEQYF
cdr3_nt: TGTGCCAGCAGCCCAACCCTACAGAGCTCCTACGAGCAGTACTTC

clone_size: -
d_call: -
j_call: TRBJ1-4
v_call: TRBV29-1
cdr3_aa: CSVEDGGKAEKLFF
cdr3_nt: TGCAGCGTTGAAGATGGAGGGAAGGCTGAAAAACTGTTTTTT

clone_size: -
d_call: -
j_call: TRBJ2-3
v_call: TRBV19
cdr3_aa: CALSGGAPRTDTQYF
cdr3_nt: TGTGCCCTAAGTGGGGGGGCCCCCCGCACAGATACGCAGTATTTT

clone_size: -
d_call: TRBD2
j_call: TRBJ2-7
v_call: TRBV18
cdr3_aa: CASSPNAGDEQYF
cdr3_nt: TGTGCCAGCTCACCAAATGCGGGGGACGAGCAGTACTTC

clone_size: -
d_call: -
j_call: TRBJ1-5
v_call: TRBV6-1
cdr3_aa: CASSAGQFNQPQHF
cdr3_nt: TGTGCCAGCAGTGCCGGACAGTTCAATCAGCCCCAGCATTTT

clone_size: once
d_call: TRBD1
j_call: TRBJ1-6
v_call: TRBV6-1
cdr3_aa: CASSWDRGSPLHF
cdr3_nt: TGTGCCAGCAGCTGGGACAGAGGGTCACCCCTCCACTTT

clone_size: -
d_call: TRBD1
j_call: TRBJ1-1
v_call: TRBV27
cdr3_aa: CASSLTGWTEAFF
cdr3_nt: TGTGCCAGCAGTCTGACAGGGTGGACTGAAGCTTTCTTT

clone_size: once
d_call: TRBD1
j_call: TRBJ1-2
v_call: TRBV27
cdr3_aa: CASSFRTGSGYTF
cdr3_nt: TGTGCCAGCAGTTTTCGGACAGGGAGCGGCTACACCTTC

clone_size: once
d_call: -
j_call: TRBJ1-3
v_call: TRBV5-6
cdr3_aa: CASSHRGGYSGNTIYF
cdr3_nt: TGTGCCAGCAGCCACCGCGGGGGGTATTCTGGAAACACCATATATTTT

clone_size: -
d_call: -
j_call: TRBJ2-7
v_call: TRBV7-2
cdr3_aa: CASSLDGGGAGRQYF
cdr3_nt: TGTGCCAGCAGCTTAGATGGCGGCGGGGCCGGACGGCAGTACTTC

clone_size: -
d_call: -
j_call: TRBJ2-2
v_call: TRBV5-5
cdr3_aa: CASSLFGGEQRELFF
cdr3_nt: TGTGCCAGCAGCTTGTTCGGAGGGGAACAGAGGGAGCTGTTTTTT

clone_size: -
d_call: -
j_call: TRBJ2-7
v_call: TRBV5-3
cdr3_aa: CARSLGVRGYEQYF
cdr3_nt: TGTGCCAGAAGCTTGGGAGTCAGGGGTTACGAGCAGTACTTC

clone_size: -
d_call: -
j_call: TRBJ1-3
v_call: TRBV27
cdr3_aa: CASSPWGPSGNTIYF
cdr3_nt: TGTGCCAGCAGTCCCTGGGGGCCCTCTGGAAACACCATATATTTT

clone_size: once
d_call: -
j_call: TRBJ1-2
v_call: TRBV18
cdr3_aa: CASSPPSPSSGYTF
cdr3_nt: TGTGCCAGCTCACCACCTAGTCCCTCTTCAGGCTACACCTTC

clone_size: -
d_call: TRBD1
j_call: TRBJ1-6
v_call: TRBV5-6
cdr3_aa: CASSSGTGGYNSPLHF
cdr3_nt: TGTGCCAGCAGCTCAGGGACAGGGGGATATAATTCACCCCTCCACTTT